The 6 T cell receptor beta chains below were found in one sample sequenced in a study of Ad26.COV2.S vaccination and SARS-CoV-2 variants. Sequencing was performed with immunoSEQ multiplex PCR; in TCRdb, only in-frame clones are kept and a portion is missing. In the table there are about 220,000 clones, 70% to 90% of which are singletons. Treatment indicated: over 15 received Ad26.COV2.S at low or high dose, single or two shots; 5 received placebo; per-sample allocation not given. All samples were drawn on day 63, counting from the first vaccine or placebo injection. The sample in question was peripheral blood, obtained in a trial of Ad26.COV2.S vaccine versus placebo. Receptors originate from a person aged 18-65 years who received the Ad26.COV2.S COVID-19 vaccine or a placebo.

The gene calls are TRBV4-3 and TRBJ2-1; 16 bases fit TRBD2. Germline V gene lookup returns CDR1 LGHNA and CDR2 YSLEER. V shed 0 bases, J shed 4 bases, and the junction held 3 bases outside the gene matches. The CDR3 contains 18 residues. DNA of the CDR3: TGCGCCAGCAGCCAAGATAGGGGACTAGCGGGAGGGTACAATGAGCAGTTCTTC. This encodes CASSQDRGLAGGYNEQFF.

V and J are TRBV7-9 and TRBJ2-5, with D perhaps being TRBD1 or TRBD2 (5 bases each). This CDR3 is 15 amino acids long. The germline gives CDR1 SEHNR, CDR2 FQNEAQ (reference sequence). The V gene lost 5 bases and the J gene lost 1 base, with 14 bases spanning the gap. The CDR3 protein is CASSLWGRIQETQYF. The CDR3 DNA is TGTGCCAGCAGCCTATGGGGACGGATCCAAGAGACCCAGTACTTC.

Note on this clone: At the DNA level, this CDR3 is encoded by other sequences in the same sample as well. This chain connects TRBV4-1 to TRBJ2-7; D may correspond to TRBD1 or TRBD2 (5 bases each). This CDR3 is built from 15 residues. Trimming removed 0 bases from V and 6 bases from J, with 15 bases in between. CDR1 and CDR2 from the germline V gene are MGHRA and YSYEKL. The CDR3 is CASSQESGTGGEQYF. CDR3 nucleotides: TGCGCCAGCAGCCAAGAATCTGGCACTGGGGGCGAGCAGTACTTC.

The chain joins TRBV7-4 to TRBJ1-4; D perhaps matches TRBD1 (6 bases). Trimming removed 6 bases from V and 0 bases from J, with 29 bases in between. Germline-derived CDR1 and CDR2 are SGHVT and SQSDAQ. This CDR3 region has 21 residues. The CDR3 DNA is TGTGCCAGCAGTAGGGACATTACGGGACCCACCCTTGGTGCAACTAATGAAAAACTGTTTTTT. Translating it yields CASSRDITGPTLGATNEKLFF.

The chain has TRBV6-1 and TRBJ2-6, with 10 bases matching TRBD1. J lost 0 bases, V lost 3 bases, and 2 bases had no gene match. The CDR3 consists of 17 residues. Germline CDR1 MNHNS, CDR2 SASEGT. This chain's CDR3 is CASSDRDRGSGANVLTF. CDR3 coding DNA: TGTGCCAGCAGTGACCGGGACAGGGGCTCTGGGGCCAACGTCCTGACTTTC.

The chain joins TRBV30 to TRBJ1-2; 8 bases fit TRBD1. The CDR3 runs to 10 residues. CDR1 is GTSNPN, CDR2 SVGIG, per germline (reference sequence). CDR3 sequence (DNA): TGTGCGGAAGGACAGGGAGGCTACACCTTC. It translates to CAEGQGGYTF.